The 16 T cell receptor beta chains below were found in one sample sequenced in a study of T cell clonotyping in hematopoietic cell transplantation. Generated by immunoSEQ multiplex PCR, the TCRdb table keeps only in-frame clones and is missing some. The table lists 45,000 to 60,000 clones, under 90% of them singletons, with 5.5% to 7% in the top ten. Time point defined: recipient sample about 28 days before transplant, after cytoreduction. The specimen was peripheral blood mononuclear cells, collected before stem cell transplant. The receptor source for this set is a man between 60 and 75 years old with biphenotypic leukemia. Some clones in this sample may be carry-over from other donors' samples.

V is TRBV30 and J is TRBJ2-5; D may be TRBD2 (6 bases). V was shortened by 4 bases and J by 4 bases, with 13 bases between the two germline ends. Germline values: CDR1 GTSNPN, CDR2 SVGIG (reference sequence). The CDR3 extends over 13 amino acids. CDR3 sequence reads: CAWNAGIRETQYF. CDR3 sequence (DNA): TGTGCCTGGAACGCGGGAATTCGAGAGACCCAGTACTTC.

The V call is TRBV18, the J call TRBJ1-2; 7 bases agree with TRBD1. CDR1 and CDR2 (germline): KGHSH, LQKENI. CDR3 length: 15 residues. Trimming removed 8 bases from V and 4 bases from J; junction bases left unmatched: 13. The DNA for the CDR3 is TGTGCCAGCCACACTCCCGGGACAGTCATCTATGGCTACACCTTC. Its translation: CASHTPGTVIYGYTF.

J is TRBJ2-1 and V is TRBV25-1, with a weak D call TRBD1 (7 bases). Germline V gives CDR1 MGHDK, CDR2 SYGVNS. The CDR3 runs 14 residues. Trimming stripped 10 bases from V and 5 bases from J, with 18 bases between. CDR3 amino acids: CATQGGHFNNEQFF. DNA of the CDR3: TGTGCCACCCAGGGGGGACATTTTAACAATGAGCAGTTCTTC.

The chain has TRBV7-8 and TRBJ1-1; D perhaps matches TRBD1 (5 bases). V lost 6 bases and J 3 bases, leaving 14 bases between the germline ends. From germline, CDR1 is SGHVS and CDR2 FQNEAQ. CDR3 length: 14 amino acids. For the CDR3, the DNA is TGTGCCAGCAGTCTAGAGGGGACGGACACTGAAGCTTTCTTT. Translation: CASSLEGTDTEAFF.

V is TRBV7-6 and J is TRBJ2-2; possible D gene TRBD2, 5 bases. Trimming cost V 5 bases and J 6 bases, with 19 bases left between them. Germline CDR1 is SGHVS and CDR2 is FNYEAQ. The CDR3 spans 16 residues. The CDR3: CASSPRGGRPAGELFF. The DNA for the CDR3 is TGTGCCAGCAGCCCCCGTGGAGGCCGCCCAGCCGGGGAGCTGTTTTTT.

The CDR3: CASSQGQGEQGYTF. DNA for the CDR3: TGCGCCAGCAGCCAGGGACAGGGGGAGCAAGGCTACACCTTC. This chain connects TRBV4-1 to TRBJ1-2, with 11 bases matching TRBD1. The ends lost 3 bases at V and 8 bases at J; junction bases unmatched: 5. CDR1 MGHRA and CDR2 YSYEKL come from the germline V gene. The CDR3 has 14 amino acids.

This rearrangement joins TRBV5-4 to TRBJ2-2, with D unresolved. V was cut by 0 bases and J by 4 bases, with 7 bases left in between. CDR1 and CDR2 from the germline V gene are SGHNT and YYREEE (reference sequence). The CDR3 spans 14 residues. The CDR3 spells CASSLDLVTGELFF. DNA for the CDR3: TGTGCCAGCAGCTTGGATCTGGTCACCGGGGAGCTGTTTTTT. Full variable domain (outside the CDR3, taken from reference TRBV5-4 and TRBJ2-2): ETGVTQSPTHLIKTRGQQVTLRCSSQSGHNTVSWYQQALGQGPQFIFQYYREEENGRGNFPPRFSGLQFPNYSSELNVNALELDDSALYLCASSLDLVTGELFFGEGSRLTVL.

This chain joins TRBV30 and TRBJ1-2; D remains ambiguous. CDR1 GTSNPN and CDR2 SVGIG come from the germline V gene (reference sequence). The CDR3 totals 14 residues. The ends were cut back, 0 bases at V and 1 base at J, with 9 bases in the middle. The CDR3 sequence is CAWSVLRINYGYTF. The CDR3 DNA reads as TGTGCCTGGAGTGTACTCAGGATTAACTATGGCTACACCTTC.

This clone was picked up one time. This chain connects TRBV28 to TRBJ1-4, with D unresolved. V lost 6 bases and J 2 bases, leaving 10 bases between the germline ends. Germline lookup yields CDR1 MDHEN and CDR2 SYDVKM. The CDR3 is 14 residues long. CDR3 in DNA: TGTGCCAGCAGGGAGGGAGGTACTAATGAAAAACTGTTTTTT. Translating it yields CASREGGTNEKLFF.

The chain recombines TRBV28 with TRBJ2-1; 8 bases fit TRBD1. Per the germline V gene, CDR1 is MDHEN and CDR2 is SYDVKM. The V segment lost 5 bases and the J segment 1 base; nucleotides outside the gene matches: 7. There are 16 residues in the CDR3. This CDR3 is CASSPDRDWSYNEQFF. The CDR3, as DNA: TGTGCCAGCAGTCCGGACAGGGATTGGTCCTACAATGAGCAGTTCTTC.

The CDR3 reads CASSRYRATNYGYTF. The CDR3 DNA sequence: TGTGCCAGCAGTAGGTACAGGGCAACTAACTATGGCTACACCTTC. This chain joins TRBV2 and TRBJ1-2, with a possible D match to TRBD1 (6 bases). From germline, CDR1 is SNHLY and CDR2 FYNNEI. Trimming stripped 5 bases from V and 0 bases from J, with 13 bases between. The CDR3 extends over 15 amino acids.

The gene calls are TRBV19 and TRBJ2-2; unclear D gene. This CDR3 has 15 residues. Germline CDR1 LNHDA, CDR2 SQIVND (reference sequence). V was clipped by 7 bases and J by 5 bases, with 17 bases between them. Written as DNA, the CDR3 is TGTGCCAGTACAGTAGTTGGTCGGAAAACCGGGGAGCTGTTTTTT. Translation: CASTVVGRKTGELFF.

This chain uses TRBV2 with TRBJ2-3; the D gene is possibly TRBD2 (6 bases). The V end lost 2 bases, the J end lost 0 bases, and 27 bases lay between the germline ends. The CDR3 runs 21 residues. Germline CDR1 is SNHLY and CDR2 is FYNNEI. The DNA of the CDR3 is TGTGCCAGCAGTGAAATCGGGGGTATTTGGGCGACTTCGATTAGCACAGATACGCAGTATTTT. It codes for CASSEIGGIWATSISTDTQYF.

The chain recombines TRBV7-9 with TRBJ2-5; TRBD2 agrees at 11 bases. The CDR3 length is 15 residues. Germline V gives CDR1 SEHNR, CDR2 FQNEAQ (reference sequence). V trimming: 3 bases; J trimming: 5 bases; junction bases outside the gene matches: 5. The chain's CDR3 is CASSFTSGSAETQYF. CDR3 DNA: TGTGCCAGCAGCTTCACTAGCGGGAGCGCTGAGACCCAGTACTTC.

As DNA, the CDR3 is TGTGCCAGCAGGACCGGGACTAGTTTCGATGAGCAGTTCTTC. This sequence encodes CASRTGTSFDEQFF. The chain joins TRBV2 to TRBJ2-1, with TRBD2 matching over 8 bases. Germline-derived CDR1 and CDR2 are SNHLY and FYNNEI. The ends lost 6 bases at V and 8 bases at J; junction bases unmatched: 9. The CDR3 extends over 14 amino acids.

The V and J genes are TRBV5-6 and TRBJ1-1; the D is unclear. The CDR3 is 14 amino acids. Looked up from germline, CDR1 is SGHDT and CDR2 is YYEEEE. V was cut by 1 base and J by 8 bases, with 15 bases left in between. The CDR3 loop is CASSLYVARGEAFF. CDR3 DNA: TGTGCCAGCAGCTTGTACGTTGCGCGAGGGGAAGCTTTCTTT. Drawing the rest from reference TRBV5-6 and TRBJ1-1, the complete variable domain is DAGVTQSPTHLIKTRGQQVTLRCSPKSGHDTVSWYQQALGQGPQFIFQYYEEEERQRGNFPDRFSGHQFPNYSSELNVNALLLGDSALYLCASSLYVARGEAFFGQGTRLTVV.